Below, 4 T cell receptor beta chains from the same sample are listed, as sequenced in a study of T-cell reconstitution after alpha-beta-depleted transplantation in children. During its preparation, the TCRbeta library received unique molecular identifiers. MiXCR, applied by TCRdb to the PCR reads, yields one record per CDR3 protein. The sample holds about 540,000 distinct CDR3 sequences, about a sixth seen once. The material sequenced was PBMCs from the stem cell graft donor, taken from the stem cell graft. The receptors originated from a human donor who donated a stem cell graft to a child with acute lymphoblastic leukemia.

This chain joins TRBV10-3 and TRBJ2-1; 10 nucleotides line up with TRBD2. This CDR3 has 17 amino acids. The V gene's germline CDR1 is ENHRY and CDR2 SYGVKD. V shed 2 bases and J 0 bases; nucleotides not matched to a gene: 4. CDR3 residues: CAISEGLAVSSYNEQFF. CDR3 nucleotides: TGTGCCATCAGTGAGGGACTAGCGGTGAGCTCCTACAATGAGCAGTTCTTC.

The V gene is TRBV20-1, the J gene TRBJ1-1; D is unresolved. Germline V CDR1 and CDR2: DFQATT, SNEGSKA (reference sequence). Trimming took 0 bases from V and 2 from J, leaving 10 bases between them. The CDR3 is 14 amino acids. CDR3 residues: CSAREHRLNTEAFF. The CDR3 DNA sequence: TGCAGTGCTAGAGAACACCGACTCAACACTGAAGCTTTCTTT.

This clonotype was counted many times. The V call is TRBV12-3 or TRBV12-4, the J call TRBJ1-2; 12 bases match TRBD1. The CDR3 contains 15 residues. V lost 1 base, J lost 5 bases, and 2 bases stayed unmatched. The CDR3 sequence: CASSLGDRGHYGYTF. Here the CDR3 DNA reads TGTGCCAGCAGTTTAGGGGACAGGGGGCATTATGGCTACACCTTC.

This chain connects TRBV5-6 to TRBJ2-2; either TRBD1 or TRBD2 may supply D (5 bases each). CDR1 is SGHDT, CDR2 YYEEEE, per germline. CDR3 length: 16 amino acids. V dropped 4 bases and J dropped 0 bases, with 13 bases sitting between them. This CDR3 is CASSPRRGANTGELFF. The CDR3, as DNA: TGTGCCAGCAGCCCCCGGCGAGGGGCGAACACCGGGGAGCTGTTTTTT.